These 27 T cell receptor beta chains came from one sample sequenced in a study of cytomegalovirus exposure and HLA in healthy donors. PCR amplification relied on 60 Vbeta primers (plus 13 Jbeta primers). Profiling relied on immunoSEQ multiplex PCR, and the TCRdb table lists in-frame clones only, not all of them. This table holds 95,000 to 150,000 clones, approximately 78% found once. Sample: PBMCs. All receptors derive from a man aged 25-40 years in good health and CMV-seropositive.

CDR3 DNA: TGTGCCAGCAGCGCGCTGGTCTCCGAGCAGTACTTC. Amino acids: CASSALVSEQYF. The chain recombines TRBV6-6 with TRBJ2-7; no firm D call. V was shortened by 6 bases and J by 6 bases, with 12 bases between the two germline ends. CDR1 MNHNY and CDR2 SVGAGI come from the germline V gene (reference sequence). The CDR3 has 12 amino acids.

The V and J genes are TRBV27 and TRBJ2-3, with a weak D call TRBD1 (6 bases). CDR1 is MNHEY and CDR2 is SMNVEV in the germline V gene (reference sequence). Between the trimmed V and J ends, which lost 3 bases and 0 bases, there was a span of 10 bases. The CDR3 contains 15 residues. The CDR3 region has the DNA TGTGCCAGCAGTTTGTTCACAGGGAGCACAGATACGCAGTATTTT. Translating it yields CASSLFTGSTDTQYF.

V usage is TRBV19 and J usage is TRBJ2-7; D is perhaps TRBD1 (6 bases). CDR1 and CDR2 from the germline V gene are LNHDA and SQIVND (reference sequence). The V end lost 6 bases, the J end lost 3 bases, and 12 bases lay between the germline ends. The CDR3 covers 13 residues. The CDR3 sequence is CASRAIGGYEQYF. In nucleotides, the CDR3 is TGTGCCAGTAGGGCCATAGGGGGCTACGAGCAGTACTTC.

This clone occurred a few times. The rearrangement joins TRBV11-3 to TRBJ2-2; 8 nucleotides match TRBD2. The trim removed 4 bases at V and 5 bases at J, leaving 6 bases unmatched. The CDR3 has 15 residues. Germline CDR1 reads SGHNT; CDR2 reads YENEEA. CDR3 sequence: CASSSGGGITGELFF. As DNA, the CDR3 is TGTGCCAGCAGCTCCGGGGGGGGAATTACCGGGGAGCTGTTTTTT.

The chain carries TRBV27 and TRBJ1-2; D is uncertain. The CDR3 has 13 residues. Trimming left V 3 bases short and J 11 bases short, with 16 bases between. Germline CDR1 MNHEY, CDR2 SMNVEV (reference sequence). CDR3 nucleotide sequence: TGTGCCAGCAGTTTCAGCTTGGAGGGAAGGTACACCTTC. Amino acids: CASSFSLEGRYTF.

The V call is TRBV29-1, the J call TRBJ2-1; D is perhaps TRBD1 (5 bases). Germline CDR1 reads SQVTM; CDR2 reads ANQGSEA. The CDR3 contains 11 residues. V lost 4 bases and J lost 5, with 6 bases in between. CDR3 in DNA: TGCAGCGTTGCAGGGAACAATGAGCAGTTCTTC. This gives the protein CSVAGNNEQFF.

The chain couples TRBV30 to TRBJ1-1; no firm D call. The germline CDR1 and CDR2 sequences are GTSNPN and SVGIG (reference sequence). Trimming removed 2 bases from V and 1 base from J, with 8 bases in between. The CDR3 has 13 residues. CDR3 bases: TGTGCCTGGAGTATCTTCGGGAACACTGAAGCTTTCTTT. Its translation: CAWSIFGNTEAFF.

This rearrangement joins TRBV27 to TRBJ2-7; TRBD2 matches at 8 bases. Germline V gene data show CDR1 as MNHEY and CDR2 as SMNVEV (reference sequence). With V trimmed by 3 bases and J by 3 bases, 7 bases remained unmatched. The CDR3 has 15 residues. CDR3 protein: CASSFLLAVGYEQYF. CDR3 nucleotide sequence: TGTGCCAGCAGTTTCTTACTAGCGGTGGGCTACGAGCAGTACTTC.

The chain has TRBV25-1 and TRBJ2-7; tentatively, D is TRBD1 (6 bases). Per the germline V gene, CDR1 is MGHDK and CDR2 is SYGVNS. V was pared by 4 bases and J by 6 bases, with 7 bases between. The CDR3 is 11 amino acids. The CDR3 spells CASSAGVEQYF. The CDR3 nucleotides are TGTGCCAGCAGTGCAGGGGTCGAGCAGTACTTC.

The chain couples TRBV5-4 to TRBJ2-2, with 11 bases lining up with TRBD2. This CDR3 has 17 amino acids. Germline V gene lookup returns CDR1 SGHNT and CDR2 YYREEE (reference sequence). V shed 0 bases, J shed 0 bases, and the junction held 1 base outside the gene matches. CDR3 amino acids: CASSLGSGRANTGELFF. The CDR3 DNA follows: TGTGCCAGCAGCTTGGGTAGCGGGAGGGCGAACACCGGGGAGCTGTTTTTT.

The chain has TRBV19 and TRBJ1-5; 9 bases agree with TRBD1. CDR1 is LNHDA and CDR2 is SQIVND in the germline V gene (reference sequence). After removal of 7 bases from V and 3 bases from J, the junction contained 10 bases not matched to a gene. CDR3 length equals 16 residues. The DNA of the CDR3 is TGTGCCAGTACCGACGGGACAGGGTATCCCAATCAGCCCCAGCATTTT. Amino acid sequence: CASTDGTGYPNQPQHF. Based on the CDR3 plus reference TRBV19 and TRBJ1-5, the full variable domain is DGGITQSPKYLFRKEGQNVTLSCEQNLNHDAMYWYRQDPGQGLRLIYYSQIVNDFQKGDIAEGYSVSREKKESFPLTVTSAQKNPTAFYLCASTDGTGYPNQPQHFGDGTRLSIL.

V and J are TRBV11-3 and TRBJ2-7; 7 bases map to TRBD1. V shed 5 bases, J shed 3 bases, and the junction held 10 bases outside the gene matches. CDR3 size: 15 residues. Germline V gene sequence: CDR1 SGHNT, CDR2 YENEEA. In nucleotides, the CDR3 is TGTGCCAGCAGCCCAGGGGGACCGGGTCGCTACGAGCAGTACTTC. This sequence encodes CASSPGGPGRYEQYF. The complete variable domain, with remaining parts taken from reference TRBV11-3 and TRBJ2-7, reads EAGVVQSPRYKIIEKKQPVAFWCNPISGHNTLYWYLQNLGQGPELLIRYENEEAVDDSQLPKDRFSAERLKGVDSTLKIQPAELGDSAVYLCASSPGGPGRYEQYFGPGTRLTVT.

The genes are TRBV2 and TRBJ2-1; 8 bases map to TRBD1. CDR3 length: 14 amino acids. V shed 6 bases and J 4 bases; nucleotides not matched to a gene: 5. Per germline, CDR1 SNHLY and CDR2 FYNNEI. The CDR3 loop is CASRDRGRYNEQFF. CDR3 DNA sequence: TGTGCCAGCAGAGACAGGGGCCGATACAATGAGCAGTTCTTC.

The chain joins TRBV7-9 to TRBJ1-2; D remains ambiguous. There are 15 residues in the CDR3. Germline assignment: CDR1 SEHNR and CDR2 FQNEAQ (reference sequence). V lost 0 bases and J lost 7, with 15 bases in between. This CDR3 reads CASSLAVVVRGGYTF. The CDR3 nucleotides are TGTGCCAGCAGCTTAGCGGTCGTGGTACGGGGTGGCTACACCTTC. The full variable domain, in which reference TRBV7-9 and TRBJ1-2 provide the parts outside the CDR3, is DTGVSQNPRHKITKRGQNVTFRCDPISEHNRLYWYRQTLGQGPEFLTYFQNEAQLEKSRLLSDRFSAERPKGSFSTLEIQRTEQGDSAMYLCASSLAVVVRGGYTFGSGTRLTVV.

The gene calls are TRBV23-1 and TRBJ1-5, with a tentative D call TRBD1 (6 bases). TRBV23-1 is identified as an open reading frame with a role that is uncertain. Trimming took 2 bases from V and 11 from J, leaving 16 bases between them. The CDR3 totals 14 residues. The CDR3, as DNA: TGCGCCAGCAGTCAAGGCAGGGGAAGGATGACCCAGCATTTT. Protein product: CASSQGRGRMTQHF.

This clone occurred a few times. The rearrangement uses TRBV14 and TRBJ2-7; 8 nucleotides agree with TRBD1. Germline assignment: CDR1 SGHDN and CDR2 FVKESK. V lost 1 base and J lost 7; bases outside the gene matches: 6. CDR3 length: 14 amino acids. This chain's CDR3 is CASSQGTGNREQYF. The DNA of the CDR3 is TGTGCCAGCAGCCAAGGGACAGGGAATAGGGAGCAGTACTTC.

The chain uses TRBV2 and TRBJ2-7, with TRBD1 as a possible D gene (6 bases). The germline V gene has CDR1 SNHLY and CDR2 FYNNEI. Trimming took off 4 bases at V and 6 bases at J, with 10 bases between the two ends. CDR3 length: 12 residues. The CDR3 reads CASSGQVVEQYF. The CDR3 DNA reads as TGTGCCAGCAGTGGACAGGTTGTCGAGCAGTACTTC.

The chain employs TRBV4-2 and TRBJ2-3; 8 bases map to TRBD2. Trimming at V came to 0 bases and at J to 6 bases, leaving 5 bases not matched to a gene. Germline V CDR1 and CDR2: LGHNA, YNFKEQ. This CDR3 comprises 15 residues. In nucleotides, the CDR3 is TGTGCCAGCAGCCAAGATCGGGGGGGAGCGGATACGCAGTATTTT. Translating gives CASSQDRGGADTQYF.

J is TRBJ2-5 and V is TRBV10-3, with 10 nucleotides matching TRBD2. CDR1 is ENHRY, CDR2 SYGVKD, per germline. V lost 10 bases to trimming and J lost 2 bases; unmatched junction nucleotides: 10. This CDR3 spans 15 amino acids. CDR3 residues: CATSAGLAPQETQYF. Written as DNA, the CDR3 is TGTGCCACGTCAGCGGGACTAGCGCCTCAAGAGACCCAGTACTTC.

The chain has TRBV6-5 and TRBJ1-3; 9 bases are a match to TRBD1. Germline loops: CDR1 MNHEY, CDR2 SVGAGI. V dropped 6 bases and J dropped 2; count of bases not matched to a gene: 5. The CDR3 has 15 residues. The CDR3 nucleotides read TGTGCCAGCAGACGGACAGGGGTAACTGGAAACACCATATATTTT. This gives the protein CASRRTGVTGNTIYF.

The chain employs TRBV5-4 and TRBJ2-1, with 9 bases that match TRBD1. CDR1 is SGHNT, CDR2 YYREEE, per germline (reference sequence). This CDR3 has 15 residues. The junction had 7 bases not matched to a gene; V was cut back by 3 bases and J by 6 bases. CDR3 sequence: CASSSRDRVLNEQFF. The CDR3, as DNA: TGTGCCAGCAGCTCCCGGGACAGGGTCCTCAATGAGCAGTTCTTC.

The genes are TRBV27 and TRBJ1-5; D remains unclear. The CDR3 loop spans 14 amino acids. The V gene's germline CDR1 is MNHEY and CDR2 SMNVEV (reference sequence). Trimming removed 6 bases from V and 2 bases from J, with 11 bases in between. For the CDR3, the DNA is TGTGCCAGCAGAAGGGCGGGCGGCAATCAGCCCCAGCATTTT. This encodes CASRRAGGNQPQHF.

The CDR3 loop reads CASSPTGNEQFF. In DNA, the CDR3 is TGTGCCAGCAGTCCTACAGGGAATGAGCAGTTCTTC. The chain is built from TRBV27 and TRBJ2-1; D perhaps matches TRBD1 (6 bases). The germline CDR1 and CDR2 sequences are MNHEY and SMNVEV (reference sequence). CDR3 length equals 12 residues. Trimming pared 5 bases from V and 7 bases from J, leaving 9 bases between.

This chain uses TRBV11-3 with TRBJ2-3; 11 positions match TRBD2. The CDR3 is 16 residues long. V shed 1 base and J 0 bases; nucleotides not matched to a gene: 0. The germline CDR1 and CDR2 sequences are SGHNT and YENEEA. The CDR3 loop is CASSLGTSGSTDTQYF. CDR3 DNA sequence: TGTGCCAGCAGCTTAGGGACTAGCGGGAGCACAGATACGCAGTATTTT.

The chain is built from TRBV27 and TRBJ2-3; D remains ambiguous. Germline V gives CDR1 MNHEY, CDR2 SMNVEV (reference sequence). This CDR3 comprises 13 residues. Trimming cost V 2 bases and J 5 bases, with 8 bases left between them. The CDR3 is CASSLGPLDTQYF. The CDR3 DNA reads as TGTGCCAGCAGTTTAGGGCCCCTAGATACGCAGTATTTT.

This clone showed up just a few times. The chain has TRBV25-1 and TRBJ2-1, with 11 bases fitting TRBD2. Germline V gives CDR1 MGHDK, CDR2 SYGVNS. The CDR3 covers 16 residues. V was clipped by 1 base and J by 4 bases; unmatched bases: 3. CDR3: CASSELAGGPYNEQFF. The CDR3 DNA follows: TGTGCCAGCAGTGAATTAGCGGGAGGGCCTTACAATGAGCAGTTCTTC. The full variable domain, rest sourced from reference TRBV25-1 and TRBJ2-1, is EADIYQTPRYLVIGTGKKITLECSQTMGHDKMYWYQQDPGMELHLIHYSYGVNSTEKGDLSSESTVSRIRTEHFPLTLESARPSHTSQYLCASSELAGGPYNEQFFGPGTRLTVL.

The chain has TRBV28 and TRBJ2-1; D ambiguous. The CDR3 length is 12 residues. The germline CDR1 and CDR2 sequences are MDHEN and SYDVKM. With 7 bases removed from V and 10 bases from J, the gap between germline ends came to 14 bases. CDR3 sequence (DNA): TGTGCCAGCACCCAAACGGTTAAAGAGCAGTTCTTC. It codes for CASTQTVKEQFF.